This T cell receptor (beta chain) is drawn from a study of T cells in Graves' hyperthyroidism and ophthalmopathy. Researchers took RNA transcripts and amplified the TCR beta CDR3 regions from them. RT-PCR in the first round (using the HTBI primer set) targeted the TCR CDR3. One entry per CDR3 protein, called by TCRdb with MiXCR from the multiplex PCR reads. The table has fewer than 350,000 distinct CDR3 sequences, 15% to 20% seen once. This clonotype has only a few counts. Germline values: CDR1 SGHAT, CDR2 FQNNGV. V lost 6 bases, J lost 1 base, and 8 bases stayed unmatched. There are 16 residues in the CDR3.

The material sequenced was blood. The clonotype comes from a woman between 45 and 65 years old with Graves' hyperthyroidism. V gene TRBV11-2 combines with J gene TRBJ2-3; 9 positions match TRBD1. The CDR3 here is CASSSPGTGRTDTQYF. In DNA form, the CDR3 reads TGTGCCAGCAGTTCTCCCGGGACAGGGCGCACAGATACGCAGTATTTT. Complete variable domain (other parts from reference TRBV11-2 and TRBJ2-3): EAGVAQSPRYKIIEKRQSVAFWCNPISGHATLYWYQQILGQGPKLLIQFQNNGVVDDSQLPKDRFSAERLKGVDSTLKIQPAKLEDSAVYLCASSSPGTGRTDTQYFGPGTRLTVL.